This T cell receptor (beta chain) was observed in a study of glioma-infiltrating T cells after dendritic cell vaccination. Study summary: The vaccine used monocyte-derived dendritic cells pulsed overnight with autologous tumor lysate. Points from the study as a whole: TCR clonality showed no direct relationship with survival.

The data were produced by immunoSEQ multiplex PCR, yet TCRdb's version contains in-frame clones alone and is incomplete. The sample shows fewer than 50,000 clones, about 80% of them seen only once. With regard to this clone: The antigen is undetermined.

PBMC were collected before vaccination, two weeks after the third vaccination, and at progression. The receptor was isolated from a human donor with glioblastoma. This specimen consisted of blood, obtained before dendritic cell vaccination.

In nucleotides, the CDR3 is TGTGCCAGCAGTGAGTGGAGGGAGCAGTACTTC. It translates to CASSEWREQYF. This rearrangement joins TRBV6-5 to TRBJ2-7, with a tentative D call TRBD2 (5 bases). The CDR3 covers 11 residues. CDR1 is MNHEY, CDR2 SVGAGI, per germline. Trimming removed 5 bases from V and 7 bases from J, with 9 bases in between.